This T cell receptor beta chain was captured in a study of cytotoxic CD8 clonotypes in ibrutinib-treated CLL. Study background: Among responders, about 25 were partial and 2 complete; after median roughly 65 months, roughly 14 stayed remitted and around twelve progressed.

Only one count was recorded for this clone. Germline V gene data show CDR1 as MNHEY and CDR2 as SVGAGI. The CDR3 totals 14 residues. V dropped 6 bases and J dropped 4 bases, with 13 bases sitting between them. Measured with immunoSEQ multiplex PCR; TCRdb has only the in-frame clones, and not every one. The sample yields about 270,000 clones, approximately 76% seen once. The chain uses TRBV6-5 and TRBJ1-5; D gene uncertain. This sequence originates from a human donor with chronic lymphocytic leukemia. The sample here was PBMCs, taken at disease progression, from a patient treated with ibrutinib. The CDR3 nucleotides read TGTGCCAGCAGAACCCGCGCGGGGAATCAGCCCCAGCATTTT. Translating it yields CASRTRAGNQPQHF.